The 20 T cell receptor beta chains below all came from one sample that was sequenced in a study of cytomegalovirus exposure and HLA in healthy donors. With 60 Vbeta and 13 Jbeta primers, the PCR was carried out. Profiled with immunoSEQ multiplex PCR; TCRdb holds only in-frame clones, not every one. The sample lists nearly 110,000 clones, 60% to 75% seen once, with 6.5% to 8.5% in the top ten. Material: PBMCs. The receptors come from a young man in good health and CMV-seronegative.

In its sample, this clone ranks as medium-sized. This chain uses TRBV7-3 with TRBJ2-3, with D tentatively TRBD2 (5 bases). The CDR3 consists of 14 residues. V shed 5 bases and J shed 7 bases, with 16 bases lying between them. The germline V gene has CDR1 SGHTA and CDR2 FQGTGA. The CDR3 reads CASSQSGGSNTQYF. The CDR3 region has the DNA TGTGCCAGCAGCCAAAGTGGTGGGAGTAATACGCAGTATTTT.

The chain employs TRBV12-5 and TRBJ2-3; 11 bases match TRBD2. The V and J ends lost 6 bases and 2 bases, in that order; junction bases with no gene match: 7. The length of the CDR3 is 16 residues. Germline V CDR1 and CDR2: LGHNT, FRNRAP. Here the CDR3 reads CASGGGTSGTTDTQYF. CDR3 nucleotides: TGTGCTAGTGGGGGGGGGACTAGCGGCACCACAGATACGCAGTATTTT.

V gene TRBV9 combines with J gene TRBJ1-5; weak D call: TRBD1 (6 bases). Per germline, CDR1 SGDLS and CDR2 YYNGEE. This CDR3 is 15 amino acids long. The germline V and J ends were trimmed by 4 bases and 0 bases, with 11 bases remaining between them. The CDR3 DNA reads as TGTGCCAGCAGCTCAGGGGCCTCTAGCAATCAGCCCCAGCATTTT. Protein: CASSSGASSNQPQHF.

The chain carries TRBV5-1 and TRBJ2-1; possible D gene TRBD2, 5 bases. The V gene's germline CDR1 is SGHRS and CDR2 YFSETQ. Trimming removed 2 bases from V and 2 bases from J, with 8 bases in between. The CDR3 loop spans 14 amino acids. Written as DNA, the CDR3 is TGCGCCAGCAGCTTTGGGGAGACCTACAATGAGCAGTTCTTC. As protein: CASSFGETYNEQFF.

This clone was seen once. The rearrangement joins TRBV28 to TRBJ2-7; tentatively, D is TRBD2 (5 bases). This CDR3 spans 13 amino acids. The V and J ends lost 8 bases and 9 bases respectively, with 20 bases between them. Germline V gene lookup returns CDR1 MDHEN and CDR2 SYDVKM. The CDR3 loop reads CASVSGNLGPQYF. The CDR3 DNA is TGTGCCAGCGTGTCCGGGAACCTCGGACCGCAGTACTTC.

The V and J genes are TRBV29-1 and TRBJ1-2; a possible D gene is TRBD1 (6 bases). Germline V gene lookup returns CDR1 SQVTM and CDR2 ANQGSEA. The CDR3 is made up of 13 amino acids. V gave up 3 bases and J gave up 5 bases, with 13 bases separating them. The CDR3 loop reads CSVETRGRYGYTF. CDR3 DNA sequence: TGCAGCGTTGAGACCAGGGGAAGATATGGCTACACCTTC.

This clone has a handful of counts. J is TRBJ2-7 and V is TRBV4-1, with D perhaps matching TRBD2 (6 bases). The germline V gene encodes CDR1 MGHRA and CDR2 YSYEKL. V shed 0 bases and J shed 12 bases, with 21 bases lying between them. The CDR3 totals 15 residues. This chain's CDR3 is CASSQDPMAGRNLYF. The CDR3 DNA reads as TGCGCCAGCAGCCAAGACCCTATGGCAGGGAGGAATCTGTACTTC.

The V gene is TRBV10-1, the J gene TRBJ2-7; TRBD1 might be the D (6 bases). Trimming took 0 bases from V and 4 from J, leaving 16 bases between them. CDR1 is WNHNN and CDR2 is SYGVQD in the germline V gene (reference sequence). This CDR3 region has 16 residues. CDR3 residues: CASSESLGQAFYEQYF. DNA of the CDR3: TGCGCCAGCAGTGAGTCTTTGGGACAAGCTTTTTACGAGCAGTACTTC.

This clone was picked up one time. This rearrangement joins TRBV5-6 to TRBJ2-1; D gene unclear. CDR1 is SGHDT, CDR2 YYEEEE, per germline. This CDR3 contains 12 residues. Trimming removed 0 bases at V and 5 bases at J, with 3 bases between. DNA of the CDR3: TGTGCCAGCAGCTTGGGAGACAATGAGCAGTTCTTC. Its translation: CASSLGDNEQFF.

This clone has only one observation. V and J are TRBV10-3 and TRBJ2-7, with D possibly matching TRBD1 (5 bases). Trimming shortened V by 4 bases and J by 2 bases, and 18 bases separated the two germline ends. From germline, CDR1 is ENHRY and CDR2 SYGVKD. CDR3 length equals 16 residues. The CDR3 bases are TGTGCCATCAGTGGAGAATTAAGTGCAGGGCCCTACGAGCAGTACTTC. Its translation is CAISGELSAGPYEQYF.

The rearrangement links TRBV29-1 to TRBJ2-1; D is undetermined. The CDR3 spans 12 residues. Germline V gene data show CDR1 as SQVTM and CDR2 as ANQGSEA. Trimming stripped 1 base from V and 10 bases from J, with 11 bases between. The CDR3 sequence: CSVEGYSQEQFF. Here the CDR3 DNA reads TGCAGCGTTGAAGGCTACTCGCAAGAGCAGTTCTTC.

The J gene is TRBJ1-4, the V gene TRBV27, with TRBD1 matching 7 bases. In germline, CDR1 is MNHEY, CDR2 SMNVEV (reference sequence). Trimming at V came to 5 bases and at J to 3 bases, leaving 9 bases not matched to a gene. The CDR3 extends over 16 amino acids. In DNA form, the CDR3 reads TGTGCCAGCAGTCCAACAACAGGGGAGGCTAATGAAAAACTGTTTTTT. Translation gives CASSPTTGEANEKLFF.

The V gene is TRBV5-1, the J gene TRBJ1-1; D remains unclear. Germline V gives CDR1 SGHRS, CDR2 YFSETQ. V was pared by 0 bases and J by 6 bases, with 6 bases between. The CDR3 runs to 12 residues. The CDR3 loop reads CASSLESAEAFF. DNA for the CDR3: TGCGCCAGCAGCTTGGAGTCAGCTGAAGCTTTCTTT.

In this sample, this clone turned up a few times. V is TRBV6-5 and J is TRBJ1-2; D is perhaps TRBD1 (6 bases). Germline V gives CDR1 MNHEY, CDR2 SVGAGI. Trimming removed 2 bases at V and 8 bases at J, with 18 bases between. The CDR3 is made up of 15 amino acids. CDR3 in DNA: TGTGCCAGCAGTTACAACCGGGACACGGGGCGAGGCTACACCTTC. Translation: CASSYNRDTGRGYTF.

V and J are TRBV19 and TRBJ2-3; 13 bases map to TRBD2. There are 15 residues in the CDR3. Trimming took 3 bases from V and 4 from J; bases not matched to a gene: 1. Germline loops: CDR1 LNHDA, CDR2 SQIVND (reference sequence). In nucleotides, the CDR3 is TGTGCCAGTAGTATGACTAGCGGGGGGTCAGATACGCAGTATTTT. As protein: CASSMTSGGSDTQYF.

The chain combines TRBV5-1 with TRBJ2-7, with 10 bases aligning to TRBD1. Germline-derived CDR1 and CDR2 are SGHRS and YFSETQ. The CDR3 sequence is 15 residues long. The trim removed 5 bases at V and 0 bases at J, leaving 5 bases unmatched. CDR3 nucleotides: TGCGCCAGCAGGAGACAGGGGGCAAACTCCTACGAGCAGTACTTC. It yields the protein CASRRQGANSYEQYF.

CDR3 in DNA: TGTGCCAGTAGTATTCGGGAGTGGGCCGGGGAGCTGTTTTTT. This encodes CASSIREWAGELFF. The gene calls are TRBV19 and TRBJ2-2; D possibly corresponds to TRBD2 (6 bases). The germline V gene has CDR1 LNHDA and CDR2 SQIVND (reference sequence). V lost 3 bases and J lost 6, with 11 bases in between. CDR3 size: 14 residues. Full variable domain (rest looked up from reference TRBV19 and TRBJ2-2): DGGITQSPKYLFRKEGQNVTLSCEQNLNHDAMYWYRQDPGQGLRLIYYSQIVNDFQKGDIAEGYSVSREKKESFPLTVTSAQKNPTAFYLCASSIREWAGELFFGEGSRLTVL.

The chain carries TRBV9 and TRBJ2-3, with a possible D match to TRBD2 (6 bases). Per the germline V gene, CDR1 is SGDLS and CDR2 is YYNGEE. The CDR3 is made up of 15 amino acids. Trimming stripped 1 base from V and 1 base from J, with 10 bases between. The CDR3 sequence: CASSVRWEGTDTQYF. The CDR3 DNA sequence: TGTGCCAGCAGCGTAAGGTGGGAGGGCACAGATACGCAGTATTTT.

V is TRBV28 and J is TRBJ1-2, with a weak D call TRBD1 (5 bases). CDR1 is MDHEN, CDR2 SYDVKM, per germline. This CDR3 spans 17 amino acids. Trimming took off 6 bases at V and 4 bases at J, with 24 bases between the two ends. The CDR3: CASRASDGGTEAYGYTF. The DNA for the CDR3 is TGTGCCAGCAGAGCAAGTGATGGAGGGACCGAGGCCTATGGCTACACCTTC.

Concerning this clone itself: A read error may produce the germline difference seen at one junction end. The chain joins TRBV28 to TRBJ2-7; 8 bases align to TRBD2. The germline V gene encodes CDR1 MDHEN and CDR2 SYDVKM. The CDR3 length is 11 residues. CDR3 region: CASSFSGGGSF. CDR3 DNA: TGTGCCAGCAGTTTCTCGGGAGGGGGTTCCTTC.